A selection of T cell receptor beta chains follows, all from one sample in a study of regulatory T cells in long-lasting Graves disease. Via MiXCR, TCRdb re-called the multiplex PCR reads, giving one row per CDR3 protein. The sample lists roughly 500,000 distinct CDR3 sequences; approximately 23% were seen once. The sample was peripheral blood mononuclear cells (PBMCs), taken when the disease was refractory, from a patient treated with antithyroid drugs. These receptors came from a female donor with Graves disease. Both conserved end residues are part of each CDR3.

TRBJ2-5	TRBV6-1	CASRNSAYQETQYF
TRBJ2-5	TRBV20-1	CSAEGRLPYQETQYF
TRBJ1-1	TRBV20-1	CSADAPGGTEAFF
TRBJ1-5	TRBV28	CATSTGLNQPQHF
TRBJ1-4	TRBV28	CASSPGSLGEKLFF
TRBJ2-5	TRBV10-2	CASSERAGASETQYF
TRBJ1-5	TRBV2	CASRYPGQQNSNQPQHF
TRBJ2-7	TRBV27	CASSGGTFRLRTYEQYF
TRBJ1-5	TRBV12-3/TRBV12-4	CASSTGTGGNNQPQHF
TRBJ1-6	TRBV10-3	CAISESRDNSPLHF
TRBJ2-7	TRBV7-9	CASSSPGLGSVEQYF
TRBJ1-1	TRBV5-1	CASSAGTGDTEAFF
TRBJ1-4	TRBV5-5	CASSLFPTEKLFF
TRBJ2-7	TRBV6-5	CASSYLTPQDTLYEQYF
TRBJ1-5	TRBV7-2	CASSLSTGVSQPQHF
TRBJ1-2	TRBV12-5	CASGSPPGGQLKGYTF
TRBJ2-7	TRBV4-3	CASSQDRAARGYEQYF
TRBJ1-2	TRBV11-2	CASSPPAPQTGGGYTF
TRBJ2-7	TRBV3-1	CASSHLPGGGLSYEQYF
TRBJ2-1	TRBV7-2	CASSPTSGGVQLF
TRBJ1-1	TRBV5-4	CASSFGNRETEAFF
TRBJ2-1	TRBV28	CASSSVGQGINEQFF
TRBJ1-1	TRBV6-2/TRBV6-3	CASRTGTTEAFF
TRBJ2-7	TRBV5-1	CASSYGLAGGPQKGEQYF
TRBJ1-2	TRBV29-1	CSVVDRADGYTF
TRBJ1-1	TRBV28	CASSSRDRDANWNEAFF
TRBJ1-2	TRBV28	CASSTDQNYGYTF
TRBJ1-5	TRBV5-1	CASSQDWPRNQPQHF
TRBJ2-7	TRBV4-1	CASSQMSGTPGEQYF
TRBJ1-2	TRBV30	CAWRRRFFLGYTF
TRBJ2-1	TRBV9	CASSVGTSSNNEQFF
TRBJ2-7	TRBV5-1	CASSQDTGAGHLEQYF
TRBJ1-1	TRBV2	CASSLDRGNTEAFF
TRBJ2-5	TRBV6-5	CASSSRSRGETQYF
TRBJ2-3	TRBV7-2	CASSVSPSTDTQYF
TRBJ1-6	TRBV4-1	CASSQLRGRVEPLHF
TRBJ1-5	TRBV10-3	CATGVGQPQHF
TRBJ1-5	TRBV19	CASNISPGSNQPQHF
TRBJ1-6	TRBV20-1	CSAQRPGRFNSPLHF